This T cell receptor (beta chain) was captured in a study of blood T cells in healthy people across ages. For the second PCR, which ran for 7 to 11 cycles, a sample-barcoded 5' primer and a J-beta primer mix were used. Each CDR3 protein is one row after TCRdb ran MiXCR on the 5' RACE reads. The table lists approximately 1,100,000 distinct CDR3 sequences, around 45% of them singletons. In this sample, this clonotype turned up a few times. The material sequenced was blood. The receptor was derived from a woman aged 55-69 years in good health.

Here the CDR3 reads CASSPLTTEQFF. The CDR3 DNA reads TGTGCCAGCAGCCCCTTAACAACGGAGCAGTTCTTC. This chain connects TRBV12-3 or TRBV12-4 to TRBJ2-1; D uncertain. The length of the CDR3 is 12 residues. V lost 6 bases, J lost 10 bases, and 13 bases lay in between.